The present entry profiles one T cell receptor (beta chain) with its context. The antigen it binds to is not known. Per-nucleotide qualities are absent, and no much larger clonotype sits a single base away. The immunoSEQ assay, a bias-controlled multiplex PCR using V- and J-specific primers, was used to amplify TCR beta CDR3 regions from genomic DNA. A proprietary barcode and Illumina adapter sequences were added to the CDR3 amplicons in a second PCR step. An Illumina MiSeq instrument was used for sequencing of the CDR3 libraries. The authors processed their data as follows. immunoSEQ Analyzer 3.0 was used for export and quality control, with R Bioconductor and Immunarch used for downstream analyses. Only productive rearrangements in the normalized downsampled data set were used to calculate repertoire metrics. Clonotypes larger than 5 templates in the normalized cohort were defined as pathologically expanded. The Inverse Simpson Index was used to measure repertoire diversity. To capture all clonotypes, the CMV-specificity analyses were run on the non-normalized data set. TCRdb obtained this table from immuneACCESS and retained in-frame rearrangements with V and J assigned. These tables miss some clones; where compared with another copy, unresolved V genes account for less than half of the shortfall, and the remainder is unexplained. Clone size and the V and J calls come from that table; the DNA yielded D and trimming. The sample contains approximately 70,000 clones, around 94% of them found a single time. The top ten hold approximately 1.5% of the sample.

This sample was taken from a study of T cell clonotyping in hematopoietic cell transplantation (dated by TCRdb to the early 2020s). General notes on the study: In the study, around 130 blood samples were gathered from 35 consecutive transplant recipients and their related donors. Patients were recruited between late 2015 and 2017 and followed until September 2020 or death. What the study reported, not specific to this receptor: Broader posttransplant TCR repertoire diversity was predicted by donor and pretransplant recipient Inverse Simpson Index values. After transplant, TCR diversity in recipients dropped, and pathologically expanded clonotypes increased progressively from day 30 to day 180. Sample size was limited, and cells were not sorted, so CD4 and CD8 repertoire contributions could not be separated. Recipient repertoires showed only a small fraction of overlap with donor repertoires, and over 97% appeared de novo at the given depth.

Related transplant donors provided blood samples for TCR beta sequencing. Nuclei Lysis Solution was used to extract genomic DNA from fresh or cryopreserved unfractionated peripheral blood mononuclear cells. The CDR3 holds 11 amino acids from the cysteine to the phenylalanine. CDR3 DNA is the only sequence kept; it has 33 bases, read in frame from the first base. CDR1 and CDR2 are read off the germline V gene as SQVTM and ANQGSEA. The TCR was taken from a man aged 45-60 years in good health. Some clones in this sample may be carry-over from other donors' samples. Sequenced material: peripheral blood mononuclear cells. This receptor chain uses TRBV29-1 and TRBJ2-1, and TRBD2 aligns with 8 junction nucleotides. The sequenced DNA is TGCAGTACCCGGGAGGGGACTGAGCAGTTCTTC. This gives the protein CSTREGTEQFF.